This T cell receptor (beta chain) originates from a study of yellow fever vaccine responses in identical twins. General study points: Twins' vaccine T cell responses were reported to seem partly convergent and partly personalized.

TCRdb re-called the RT-PCR reads with MiXCR, one entry per CDR3 protein. The sample lists approximately 9,600 distinct CDR3 sequences; less than 90% were seen once. V gave up 6 bases and J gave up 8 bases; unmatched junction bases: 16. The CDR3 has 17 residues. Germline V lookup: CDR1 WNHNN, CDR2 SYGVQD (reference sequence). With respect to this clonotype: What it recognizes is unknown.

This chain links TRBV10-1 with TRBJ2-1, with 10 bases identical to TRBD2. Specimen: T cells from blood (PBMCs), unsorted or a sorted subset (not recorded which), collected before or after yellow fever vaccination (not recorded which). The receptor's source is a woman between 18 and 30 years old who received the yellow fever vaccine. The DNA for the CDR3 is TGCGCCAGCAGCTCCGTCGGAAGAGCGGGGGGGCGGGATGAGCAGTTCTTC. This translates into CASSSVGRAGGRDEQFF.